The next 19 T cell receptor beta chains were all read from a single sample in a study of blood T cell repertoires in COVID-19. The data were produced by immunoSEQ multiplex PCR, yet TCRdb's version contains in-frame clones alone and is incomplete. This table holds about 83,000 clones, more than 75% found once. The sequencing sample was made of peripheral blood. Receptors originate from a man of 80 years or more with active or convalescent COVID-19.

CDR3 nucleotides: TGTGCCAGTAGTATCCCCCCAGGGGCTGGCTACACCTTC. Protein product: CASSIPPGAGYTF. V and J are TRBV19 and TRBJ1-2, with a possible D match to TRBD1 (6 bases). V was trimmed by 3 bases and J by 7 bases, leaving 12 bases between them. Germline CDR1 and CDR2: LNHDA and SQIVND (reference sequence). The CDR3 length is 13 residues.

The chain joins TRBV28 to TRBJ1-1; D not resolved. Trimming left V 6 bases short and J 2 bases short, with 10 bases between. Looked up from germline, CDR1 is MDHEN and CDR2 is SYDVKM. This CDR3 is built from 13 residues. The CDR3 DNA follows: TGTGCCAGCAGGTATCAGTATAACACTGAAGCTTTCTTT. Residues: CASRYQYNTEAFF. Full variable domain (missing parts from reference TRBV28 and TRBJ1-1): DVKVTQSSRYLVKRTGEKVFLECVQDMDHENMFWYRQDPGLGLRLIYFSYDVKMKEKGDIPEGYSVSREKKERFSLILESASTNQTSMYLCASRYQYNTEAFFGQGTRLTVV.

The chain links TRBV2 to TRBJ2-5; tentatively, D is TRBD1 (6 bases). CDR1 is SNHLY and CDR2 is FYNNEI in the germline V gene. CDR3 length: 13 residues. Deletions cut 6 bases from V and 2 bases from J, with 10 bases between. The CDR3 here is CASSWDTQETQYF. In nucleotides, the CDR3 is TGTGCCAGCAGCTGGGACACTCAAGAGACCCAGTACTTC.

The chain has TRBV5-8 and TRBJ2-7; D is ambiguous. V was trimmed by 4 bases and J by 3 bases, leaving 8 bases between them. Per germline, CDR1 SGHTS and CDR2 YDEGEE. This CDR3 comprises 12 residues. The CDR3 DNA reads TGTGCCAGCAGCACTGTGCGCTACGAGCAGTACGTC. Amino acid sequence: CASSTVRYEQYV.

By frequency in the sample, this clone is medium-sized. This chain connects TRBV6-5 to TRBJ1-4; 8 bases are shared with TRBD1. The CDR3 extends over 15 amino acids. Unmatched junction bases numbered 10, after V lost 6 bases and J lost 7 bases. Germline assignment: CDR1 MNHEY and CDR2 SVGAGI. The CDR3: CASRPGQGEAEKLFF. In DNA, the CDR3 is TGTGCCAGCAGACCCGGACAGGGTGAGGCTGAAAAACTGTTTTTT.

The genes are TRBV5-1 and TRBJ1-2; no firm D call. CDR1 and CDR2 (germline): SGHRS, YFSETQ. V was clipped by 4 bases and J by 5 bases, with 15 bases between them. CDR3 length equals 14 residues. CDR3 in DNA: TGCGCCAGCAGCGGCAACAGCCTTGGTTATGGCTACACCTTC. Translating gives CASSGNSLGYGYTF.

The chain links TRBV2 to TRBJ1-4; 9 nucleotides align to TRBD1. V lost 6 bases and J lost 7; bases outside the gene matches: 6. The germline V gene has CDR1 SNHLY and CDR2 FYNNEI. There are 14 residues in the CDR3. CDR3 sequence reads: CASRVDRGGEKLFF. The CDR3 DNA reads as TGTGCCAGCAGGGTGGACAGGGGTGGTGAAAAACTGTTTTTT.

This rearrangement joins TRBV25-1 to TRBJ2-1, with D possibly being TRBD2 (6 bases). Germline CDR1 MGHDK, CDR2 SYGVNS. The CDR3 contains 17 residues. Trimming removed 3 bases at V and 1 base at J, with 16 bases between. The CDR3 here is CASSDPPGASSYNEQFF. The CDR3 nucleotides read TGTGCCAGCAGTGACCCTCCGGGAGCGAGTTCCTACAATGAGCAGTTCTTC. The entire variable domain, with the rest obtained from reference TRBV25-1 and TRBJ2-1, is as follows: EADIYQTPRYLVIGTGKKITLECSQTMGHDKMYWYQQDPGMELHLIHYSYGVNSTEKGDLSSESTVSRIRTEHFPLTLESARPSHTSQYLCASSDPPGASSYNEQFFGPGTRLTVL.

The V gene is TRBV18, the J gene TRBJ1-1; TRBD1 matches 7 bases. The ends lost 3 bases at V and 5 bases at J; junction bases unmatched: 9. In germline, CDR1 is KGHSH, CDR2 LQKENI. The CDR3 is made up of 15 amino acids. The CDR3 is CASSPVQGKGTEAFF. The CDR3 DNA reads as TGTGCCAGCTCACCCGTACAGGGGAAGGGGACTGAAGCTTTCTTT. The full variable domain, its missing parts supplied by reference TRBV18 and TRBJ1-1, is NAGVMQNPRHLVRRRGQEARLRCSPMKGHSHVYWYRQLPEEGLKFMVYLQKENIIDESGMPKERFSAEFPKEGPSILRIQQVVRGDSAAYFCASSPVQGKGTEAFFGQGTRLTVV.

The rearrangement uses TRBV27 and TRBJ1-5; weak D call: TRBD1 (5 bases). Germline V CDR1 and CDR2: MNHEY, SMNVEV (reference sequence). The CDR3 contains 15 residues. Trimming left V 4 bases short and J 0 bases short, with 10 bases between. The CDR3 coding sequence is TGTGCCAGCAGTTCAGGGCTCGATAGCAATCAGCCCCAGCATTTT. This sequence encodes CASSSGLDSNQPQHF.

The chain couples TRBV2 to TRBJ2-1, with D possibly being TRBD2 (7 bases). Trimming cost V 5 bases and J 5 bases, with 16 bases left between them. The CDR3 has 15 residues. Germline CDR1 SNHLY, CDR2 FYNNEI. The CDR3 coding sequence is TGTGCCAGCAGTCCCGGGGGGCCCGGGAACAATGAGCAGTTCTTC. It yields the protein CASSPGGPGNNEQFF.

The chain has TRBV5-4 and TRBJ2-4; possibly TRBD1 for D (6 bases). The CDR3 spans 16 residues. With 4 bases removed from V and 0 bases from J, the gap between germline ends came to 14 bases. Germline V gene data show CDR1 as SGHNT and CDR2 as YYREEE (reference sequence). This CDR3 is CASSPGTNLAKNIQYF. The CDR3 nucleotides read TGTGCCAGCAGCCCCGGGACAAATCTAGCCAAAAACATTCAGTACTTC.

The V and J genes are TRBV2 and TRBJ2-7; 9 bases align to TRBD2. The CDR3 totals 13 residues. Germline V gene sequence: CDR1 SNHLY, CDR2 FYNNEI. J gave up 8 bases and V 6 bases, and 8 bases lay outside the gene matches. The CDR3 DNA reads as TGTGCCAGCAGCCGAGTAGCGGGAGAGAAGCAGTACGTC. Translated, it gives CASSRVAGEKQYV.

The chain couples TRBV6-5 to TRBJ1-5, with 7 bases aligning to TRBD1. The germline gives CDR1 MNHEY, CDR2 SVGAGI. Trimming cost V 6 bases and J 5 bases; bases outside gene matches: 7. This CDR3 is built from 14 residues. The CDR3 DNA follows: TGTGCCAGCAGGTTGACAGGGCATGATCAGCCCCAGCATTTT. Translating it yields CASRLTGHDQPQHF.

The CDR3, as DNA: TGTGCCACCAGTGTGGCTAGCGCCACAGATACGCAGTATTTT. Its translation: CATSVASATDTQYF. The chain employs TRBV24-1 and TRBJ2-3; tentatively, D is TRBD2 (6 bases). CDR1 KGHDR and CDR2 SFDVKD come from the germline V gene. V was pared by 5 bases and J by 2 bases, with 10 bases between. The CDR3 covers 14 residues.

This clone appeared a few times. The chain is built from TRBV2 and TRBJ2-7; D is possibly TRBD1 (6 bases). The germline gives CDR1 SNHLY, CDR2 FYNNEI. Trimming stripped 4 bases from V and 0 bases from J, with 10 bases between. CDR3 length: 14 residues. The CDR3 spells CASSVQGSSYEQYV. In nucleotides, the CDR3 is TGTGCCAGCAGTGTACAGGGAAGCTCCTACGAGCAGTACGTC.

The chain recombines TRBV27 with TRBJ2-1; 8 bases map to TRBD2. This CDR3 comprises 15 residues. V trimming: 8 bases; J trimming: 11 bases; junction bases outside the gene matches: 17. Germline CDR1 MNHEY, CDR2 SMNVEV (reference sequence). CDR3 sequence: CASRRGTRGFHQQFF. As DNA, the CDR3 is TGTGCCAGCCGAAGAGGGACTAGGGGGTTTCATCAGCAGTTCTTC.

The gene calls are TRBV5-1 and TRBJ1-1; 8 bases fit TRBD1. Unmatched junction bases numbered 12, after V lost 2 bases and J lost 6 bases. Germline assignment: CDR1 SGHRS and CDR2 YFSETQ. The CDR3 is made up of 16 amino acids. Here the CDR3 reads CASSFYLTGGRSEAFF. The CDR3 DNA is TGCGCCAGCAGCTTTTACCTAACAGGGGGTCGGTCTGAAGCTTTCTTT.

V usage is TRBV7-9 and J usage is TRBJ2-3; D gene ambiguous. This CDR3 has 16 residues. The germline V gene has CDR1 SEHNR and CDR2 FQNEAQ (reference sequence). Trimming stripped 5 bases from V and 2 bases from J, with 17 bases between. CDR3 protein: CASSPLAGTNTDTQYF. In DNA form, the CDR3 reads TGTGCCAGCAGCCCCCTGGCTGGTACTAACACAGATACGCAGTATTTT.